One and the same sample provided the 24 T cell receptor beta chains below, sequenced in a study of T-cell memory formation after mild COVID-19. TCRdb processed the 5' RACE reads anew with MiXCR; each CDR3 protein has one entry. The data show thousands of distinct CDR3 sequences, around 16% seen once. The sequencing input was PBMCs or a T cell subset sorted from them (not recorded which). The receptors here all came from an adult who had mild COVID-19 (a few samples of this study predate the infection). Cell type and time point are not known.

This chain uses TRBV29-1 with TRBJ2-2, with TRBD2 identical over 11 bases. This CDR3 region has 13 residues. The germline V gene encodes CDR1 SQVTM and CDR2 ANQGSEA. Trimming removed 6 bases from V and 6 bases from J; junction bases left unmatched: 3. As DNA, the CDR3 is TGCAGCGTCACTAGCGGGAGTTCCGGGGAGCTGTTTTTT. It specifies CSVTSGSSGELFF.

This clonotype is labeled as medium-sized (0.01 to 0.1%). DNA of the CDR3: TGTGCCAGCAGCAGACACCCTCCGGGACTAGCGGGGGGCTTCCCCTACGAGCAGTACTTC. Its protein product is CASSRHPPGLAGGFPYEQYF. This chain joins TRBV12-3 or TRBV12-4 and TRBJ2-7, with 15 bases fitting TRBD2. The CDR3 extends over 20 amino acids. Unmatched junction bases numbered 17, after V lost 6 bases and J lost 2 bases.

This chain joins TRBV5-1 and TRBJ2-1; 7 bases are shared with TRBD1. V gave up 0 bases and J gave up 7 bases; unmatched junction bases: 4. The germline V gene encodes CDR1 SGHRS and CDR2 YFSETQ. The CDR3 is made up of 14 amino acids. CDR3 amino acids: CASSLEQGMNEQFF. CDR3 sequence (DNA): TGCGCCAGCAGCTTGGAACAGGGGATGAATGAGCAGTTCTTC. The complete variable domain, with remaining parts taken from reference TRBV5-1 and TRBJ2-1, reads KAGVTQTPRYLIKTRGQQVTLSCSPISGHRSVSWYQQTPGQGLQFLFEYFSETQRNKGNFPGRFSGRQFSNSRSEMNVSTLELGDSALYLCASSLEQGMNEQFFGPGTRLTVL.

This clonotype counts as medium-sized. The chain joins TRBV12-3 or TRBV12-4 to TRBJ1-5; possible D gene TRBD1, 6 bases. Trimming took 6 bases from V and 3 from J, leaving 12 bases between them. This CDR3 is 14 amino acids long. In DNA form, the CDR3 reads TGTGCCAGCAGACAGAGGGGGAACAATCAGCCCCAGCATTTT. This sequence encodes CASRQRGNNQPQHF.

By its share, this clonotype is medium-sized (0.01 to 0.1%). The chain combines TRBV12-3 or TRBV12-4 with TRBJ2-5, with 9 nucleotides matching TRBD2. The CDR3 length is 16 residues. V trimming: 3 bases; J trimming: 2 bases; junction bases outside the gene matches: 7. CDR3 loop: CASSFARLAVQETQYF. In DNA, the CDR3 is TGTGCCAGCAGTTTCGCCCGACTAGCGGTACAAGAGACCCAGTACTTC.

This clonotype counts as medium-sized. The rearrangement uses TRBV20-1 and TRBJ2-5; D unclear. The CDR3 runs to 13 residues. Trimming shortened V by 5 bases and J by 7 bases, and 17 bases separated the two germline ends. Germline CDR1 reads DFQATT; CDR2 reads SNEGSKA (reference sequence). The CDR3, as DNA: TGCAGTGCTCTGGATGCAGAGCGCGGGACCCAGTACTTC. Residues: CSALDAERGTQYF.

Judged by abundance, this clonotype is medium-sized. This chain joins TRBV5-1 and TRBJ2-5; the D gene is possibly TRBD2 (5 bases). V lost 4 bases and J lost 5, with 12 bases in between. Germline assignment: CDR1 SGHRS and CDR2 YFSETQ. This CDR3 contains 13 residues. CDR3 residues: CASSPNGGETQYF. CDR3 nucleotides: TGCGCCAGCAGCCCCAACGGCGGGGAGACCCAGTACTTC.

This clonotype counts as medium-sized. The chain combines TRBV18 with TRBJ2-3; D unclear. The ends were cut back, 5 bases at V and 5 bases at J, with 11 bases in the middle. Germline V gene sequence: CDR1 KGHSH, CDR2 LQKENI. CDR3 length: 13 residues. The CDR3 nucleotides are TGTGCCAGCTCAGGCGAACTTGGAGATACGCAGTATTTT. It specifies CASSGELGDTQYF.

By sample share, this clonotype is medium-sized (0.01 to 0.1%). The chain combines TRBV5-1 with TRBJ1-1; D may be TRBD1 (5 bases). Germline V CDR1 and CDR2: SGHRS, YFSETQ. Deletions cut 3 bases from V and 1 base from J, with 7 bases between. The CDR3 has 13 residues. The CDR3 spells CASSSGQNTEAFF. CDR3 in DNA: TGCGCCAGCAGCTCAGGACAGAACACTGAAGCTTTCTTT.

This clonotype is judged medium-sized. J is TRBJ2-1 and V is TRBV12-3 or TRBV12-4; D possibly matches TRBD1 or TRBD2 (5 bases each). There are 15 residues in the CDR3. V was trimmed by 1 base and J by 7 bases, leaving 14 bases between them. CDR3 amino acids: CASSLDGGSGNEQFF. In DNA form, the CDR3 reads TGTGCCAGCAGTTTAGATGGGGGTTCGGGGAATGAGCAGTTCTTC.

By share, this clonotype ranks as medium-sized. The chain joins TRBV4-3 to TRBJ2-1; 10 bases are a match to TRBD2. Germline CDR1 and CDR2: LGHNA and YSLEER. There are 17 residues in the CDR3. The V and J ends lost 1 base and 2 bases, in that order; junction bases with no gene match: 5. CDR3 coding DNA: TGCGCCAGCAGCCAAGTCTCTAGCGGGGGAACCTACAATGAGCAGTTCTTC. Its protein product is CASSQVSSGGTYNEQFF.

By sample fraction, this clonotype is medium-sized. The CDR3 coding sequence is TGTGCCAGCAGCGACGATCCGACAGCTGGGGCCAACGTCCTGACTTTC. Translating it yields CASSDDPTAGANVLTF. The chain carries TRBV6-2 or TRBV6-3 and TRBJ2-6; weak D call: TRBD1 (5 bases). The CDR3 spans 16 residues. V was pared by 6 bases and J by 2 bases, with 14 bases between. The germline CDR1 and CDR2 sequences are MNHEY and SVGEGT.

The rearrangement joins TRBV7-9 to TRBJ2-6; D is possibly TRBD2 (5 bases). Germline CDR1 is SEHNR and CDR2 is FQNEAQ (reference sequence). This CDR3 is 16 amino acids long. Trimming took 5 bases from V and 0 from J, leaving 11 bases between them. The DNA for the CDR3 is TGTGCCAGCAGCCAAGGCGGGTTCTCTGGGGCCAACGTCCTGACTTTC. This encodes CASSQGGFSGANVLTF.

This clonotype is medium-sized. The V call is TRBV7-9, the J call TRBJ1-3, with D unclear. Germline assignment: CDR1 SEHNR and CDR2 FQNEAQ (reference sequence). Trimming stripped 1 base from V and 0 bases from J, with 10 bases between. This CDR3 is built from 16 residues. DNA of the CDR3: TGTGCCAGCAGCTTAGGGTCGATTTTCTCTGGAAACACCATATATTTT. Translating gives CASSLGSIFSGNTIYF.

The chain combines TRBV4-2 with TRBJ1-1; a possible D gene is TRBD1 (6 bases). V lost 4 bases and J 3 bases, leaving 12 bases between the germline ends. Germline CDR1 reads LGHNA; CDR2 reads YNFKEQ. The CDR3 length is 14 residues. CDR3 sequence reads: CASSPLQGYTEAFF. The DNA for the CDR3 is TGTGCCAGCAGCCCGTTACAGGGATACACTGAAGCTTTCTTT.

In its sample, this clonotype ranks as medium-sized (0.01 to 0.1%). This sequence joins TRBV28 and TRBJ2-7; either TRBD1 or TRBD2 may fit D (7 bases each). The CDR3 runs to 13 residues. V was shortened by 6 bases and J by 6 bases, with 15 bases between the two germline ends. Germline V gene sequence: CDR1 MDHEN, CDR2 SYDVKM. This CDR3 reads CASSPGGGGEQYF. The CDR3 DNA reads TGTGCCAGCAGCCCAGGGGGGGGAGGCGAGCAGTACTTC. Variable domain in full (rest from reference TRBV28 and TRBJ2-7): DVKVTQSSRYLVKRTGEKVFLECVQDMDHENMFWYRQDPGLGLRLIYFSYDVKMKEKGDIPEGYSVSREKKERFSLILESASTNQTSMYLCASSPGGGGEQYFGPGTRLTVT.

This clonotype qualifies as medium-sized. The chain combines TRBV4-3 with TRBJ2-2; D remains unclear. The V end was cut by 4 bases, the J end by 6 bases, with 6 bases between. Germline assignment: CDR1 LGHNA and CDR2 YSLEER. The CDR3 length is 12 residues. Here the CDR3 reads CASSLRPGELFF. Written as DNA, the CDR3 is TGCGCCAGCAGCCTTCGTCCCGGGGAGCTGTTTTTT.

This clonotype rates as medium-sized. V and J are TRBV12-3 or TRBV12-4 and TRBJ2-7; D is perhaps TRBD1 (6 bases). V gave up 8 bases and J gave up 2 bases, with 10 bases separating them. This CDR3 spans 12 amino acids. The CDR3 sequence: CASGQGTYEQYF. CDR3 nucleotide sequence: TGTGCCAGCGGGCAGGGGACCTACGAGCAGTACTTC.

This clonotype has only a few counts. The chain is built from TRBV6-5 and TRBJ1-1; D perhaps matches TRBD1 (5 bases). Germline CDR1 MNHEY, CDR2 SVGAGI. V was shortened by 6 bases and J by 1 base, with 6 bases between the two germline ends. The CDR3 has 12 amino acids. The CDR3: CASSRENTEAFF. The CDR3 DNA reads TGTGCCAGCAGCAGGGAGAACACTGAAGCTTTCTTT.

This clonotype is medium-sized within its sample. The J gene is TRBJ2-3, the V gene TRBV6-2 or TRBV6-3, with D tentatively TRBD2 (6 bases). Germline V CDR1 and CDR2: MNHEY, SVGEGT. CDR3 length equals 16 residues. V was trimmed by 2 bases and J by 2 bases, leaving 14 bases between them. The CDR3 nucleotides read TGTGCCAGCAGTTACGGGGGGTTCAGGGTCACAGATACGCAGTATTTT. Translation gives CASSYGGFRVTDTQYF.

This clonotype is medium-sized within its sample. V is TRBV20-1 and J is TRBJ2-7; TRBD2 might be the D (7 bases). CDR3 size: 16 residues. V lost 0 bases to trimming and J lost 0 bases, with 15 bases between them. Germline V CDR1 and CDR2: DFQATT, SNEGSKA (reference sequence). The CDR3 protein is CSARDARGASSYEQYV. Written as DNA, the CDR3 is TGCAGTGCTAGAGATGCACGGGGGGCTAGCTCCTACGAGCAGTACGTC.

Within the sample, this clonotype is medium-sized. The chain has TRBV9 and TRBJ1-1; D is ambiguous. The CDR3 is 12 residues long. The V and J ends lost 0 bases and 5 bases respectively, with 5 bases between them. Germline CDR1 is SGDLS and CDR2 is YYNGEE. The CDR3 sequence is CASSVAGTEAFF. CDR3 in DNA: TGTGCCAGCAGCGTAGCCGGGACTGAAGCTTTCTTT.

Within the sample, this clonotype is medium-sized. V is TRBV7-3 and J is TRBJ2-1; D call uncertain. With 5 bases removed from V and 5 bases from J, the gap between germline ends came to 16 bases. This CDR3 comprises 15 residues. Germline V gives CDR1 SGHTA, CDR2 FQGTGA. CDR3 in amino acids: CASSRAAAGNNEQFF. The CDR3 coding sequence is TGTGCCAGCAGCCGGGCGGCTGCTGGGAACAATGAGCAGTTCTTC.

This clonotype rates as medium-sized. The rearrangement joins TRBV12-3 or TRBV12-4 to TRBJ2-1; 12 positions match TRBD1. V was clipped by 7 bases and J by 9 bases; unmatched bases: 7. The CDR3 loop spans 14 amino acids. In nucleotides, the CDR3 is TGTGCCAGCATCCTCCGGGACAGGGGGCGTGAGCAGTTCTTC. Its protein is CASILRDRGREQFF.